One and the same sample provided the 21 T cell receptor beta chains below, sequenced in a study of tumor-infiltrating lymphocytes in primary liver carcinoma. Both RNA and DNA were isolated together from around 20-30 mg of bulk tissue that had not been sorted. Using a constant-region primer together with ProtoScript II reverse transcriptase, TCR beta cDNA was made from around 0.55 ug of total RNA. Investigators got TCR beta libraries out of three nested multiplex PCR rounds, done with slightly modified ARM-PCR. The first two PCR rounds used TRBV1-TRBV30 primers with a Cbeta primer, 10 cycles each. TCRdb independently ran MiXCR on the multiplex PCR reads; one entry per CDR3 protein. The data contain more than 20,000 distinct CDR3 sequences, over 75% of them singletons. Sequencing was performed on liver tumor tissue from sampling region 1. Subset here: tumor region T1, superior pole. The origin of the receptors is a woman in her twenties or thirties with primary liver carcinoma and hepatitis B virus infection.

This clonotype is termed medium-sized (0.01 to 0.1%). This sequence joins TRBV29-1 and TRBJ2-2; D is unclear. The V gene lost 7 bases and the J gene lost 5 bases, with 11 bases spanning the gap. Germline loops: CDR1 SQVTM, CDR2 ANQGSEA. The CDR3 consists of 12 residues. In DNA, the CDR3 is TGCAGCGCCGTAGGGTGGACCGGGGAGCTGTTTTTT. This encodes CSAVGWTGELFF.

Comment on this clonotype: Compared with germline, one end of the junction differs, possibly owing to a read error. The rearrangement joins TRBV4-3 to TRBJ1-6; D is ambiguous. The CDR3 has 15 residues. The germline CDR1 and CDR2 sequences are LGHNA and YSLEER. The DNA for the CDR3 is TGCGCCTGCAGCCAAGAGAGTTCCCATAATTCACCCCTCCACTTT. This codes for CACSQESSHNSPLHF.

This clonotype showed up many times. V usage is TRBV12-3 or TRBV12-4 and J usage is TRBJ2-7, with TRBD2 identical over 11 bases. This CDR3 has 16 residues. V lost 2 bases to trimming and J lost 2 bases; unmatched junction nucleotides: 5. CDR3 loop: CASSLLAGGPPYEQYF. CDR3 in DNA: TGTGCCAGCAGTTTATTAGCGGGAGGGCCTCCCTACGAGCAGTACTTC.

The chain combines TRBV29-1 with TRBJ2-3, with D possibly matching TRBD2 (6 bases). Looked up from germline, CDR1 is SQVTM and CDR2 is ANQGSEA. The CDR3 loop spans 15 amino acids. Between the trimmed V and J ends, which lost 6 bases and 1 base, there was a span of 17 bases. In DNA, the CDR3 is TGCAGCGTCGGGGGTATCAAGTTGGGCACAGATACGCAGTATTTT. It is translated as CSVGGIKLGTDTQYF.

A few counts support this clonotype. The chain recombines TRBV29-1 with TRBJ2-5; D might be TRBD2 (6 bases). V dropped 1 base and J dropped 9 bases, with 12 bases sitting between them. The CDR3 has 12 amino acids. Germline CDR1 reads SQVTM; CDR2 reads ANQGSEA. The CDR3: CSVEGEGGAQYF. DNA for the CDR3: TGCAGCGTTGAAGGAGAGGGCGGGGCCCAGTACTTC. Drawing the rest from reference TRBV29-1 and TRBJ2-5, the complete variable domain is SAVISQKPSRDICQRGTSLTIQCQVDSQVTMMFWYRQQPGQSLTLIATANQGSEATYESGFVIDKFPISRPNLTFSTLTVSNMSPEDSSIYLCSVEGEGGAQYFGPGTRLLVL.

V usage is TRBV10-3 and J usage is TRBJ2-1; no clear D gene. This CDR3 spans 14 amino acids. Trimming shortened V by 5 bases and J by 8 bases, and 16 bases separated the two germline ends. Germline lookup yields CDR1 ENHRY and CDR2 SYGVKD. The CDR3 sequence is CAISLMVTRDEQFF. In nucleotides, the CDR3 is TGTGCCATCAGTCTCATGGTGACCCGGGATGAGCAGTTCTTC.

The rearrangement uses TRBV29-1 and TRBJ1-5, with 10 bases fitting TRBD1. CDR1 and CDR2 from the germline V gene are SQVTM and ANQGSEA. The CDR3 loop spans 13 amino acids. J lost 6 bases, V lost 5 bases, and 4 bases had no gene match. Written as DNA, the CDR3 is TGCAGCGTTTCGGACAGGGGGATTCAGCCCCAGCATTTT. It specifies CSVSDRGIQPQHF.

A few counts support this clonotype. A read error may explain this, as a much larger clone is one base away. The chain carries TRBV7-9 and TRBJ2-5; the D gene is possibly TRBD1 (6 bases). Germline V CDR1 and CDR2: SEHNR, FQNEAQ (reference sequence). Between the trimmed V and J ends, which lost 3 bases and 5 bases, there was a span of 22 bases. The CDR3 totals 17 residues. Here the CDR3 reads CASSFGVTGIGKETQYF. The CDR3 DNA sequence: TGTGCCAGCAGCTTTGGGGTAACAGGGATAGGGAAGGAGACCCAGTACTTC.

To note about this clonotype: An end of the junction differs from the germline gene, which may be a read error. This chain connects TRBV29-1 to TRBJ1-2; the D is unclear. Germline CDR1 SQVTM, CDR2 ANQGSEA. This CDR3 contains 14 residues. In DNA, the CDR3 is TGTAGCGGTGGGGATATAGGGAGGACGAGTGGCTACGCCTTC. Amino acids: CSGGDIGRTSGYAF.

About this clonotype: A much larger clone lies one base from this, so it may be a read error. The rearrangement links TRBV9 to TRBJ2-3; no definite D call. The CDR3 runs to 14 residues. Germline V CDR1 and CDR2: SGDLS, YYNGEE. CDR3 nucleotide sequence: TGTGCCAGCAGCGCGTACGATTTCCCAGATATGCAGTATTTT. Its translation is CASSAYDFPDMQYF. The variable domain in full, with the rest retrieved from reference TRBV9 and TRBJ2-3, is DSGVTQTPKHLITATGQRVTLRCSPRSGDLSVYWYQQSLDQGLQFLIQYYNGEERAKGNILERFSAQQFPDLHSELNLSSLELGDSALYFCASSAYDFPDMQYFGPGTRLTVL.

Comments on this clonotype: The conserved final phenylalanine or tryptophan is absent from the CDR3, which likely points to a read error. V gene TRBV29-1 combines with J gene TRBJ1-1; TRBD1 matches 7 bases. CDR3 length: 12 residues. Germline V gene lookup returns CDR1 SQVTM and CDR2 ANQGSEA. As DNA, the CDR3 is TGCAACGTCGAGACAGGGAGCACCGAAGCTTTCTTA. Protein: CNVETGSTEAFL.

V usage is TRBV28 and J usage is TRBJ2-7; D call uncertain. V dropped 9 bases and J dropped 3 bases, with 12 bases sitting between them. CDR3 length: 12 amino acids. The germline V gene encodes CDR1 MDHEN and CDR2 SYDVKM. The CDR3 reads CARRWGGYEQYF. The CDR3 DNA follows: TGTGCCAGGAGATGGGGTGGCTACGAGCAGTACTTC. Full variable domain (remainder filled in from reference TRBV28 and TRBJ2-7): DVKVTQSSRYLVKRTGEKVFLECVQDMDHENMFWYRQDPGLGLRLIYFSYDVKMKEKGDIPEGYSVSREKKERFSLILESASTNQTSMYLCARRWGGYEQYFGPGTRLTVT.

Remarks on this clonotype: The conserved closing phenylalanine or tryptophan is absent in this CDR3, likely reflecting a read error. The V and J genes are TRBV29-1 and TRBJ2-5, with 8 bases fitting TRBD2. The CDR3 totals 15 residues. The V segment lost 4 bases and the J segment 2 bases; nucleotides outside the gene matches: 9. Germline-derived CDR1 and CDR2 are SQVTM and ANQGSEA. The CDR3 sequence is CSVGLNGRGQETQYL. As DNA, the CDR3 is TGCAGCGTTGGATTGAACGGGAGGGGGCAAGAGACCCAGTACTTA.

Of note for this clonotype: The junction departs from germline at one end; a sequencing error may be responsible. The chain combines TRBV5-1 with TRBJ2-1; 14 nucleotides match TRBD2. This CDR3 contains 17 residues. Germline V gene lookup returns CDR1 SGHRS and CDR2 YFSETQ. The chain's CDR3 is CASRLGLAGDLGNKQFF. CDR3 nucleotide sequence: TGCGCCAGCAGATTGGGACTAGCGGGAGACTTGGGCAATAAGCAGTTCTTC.

Points on this clonotype: The conserved phenylalanine or tryptophan is not found at the CDR3 terminus, so this likely reflects a read error. The chain employs TRBV29-1 and TRBJ2-7; 7 nucleotides match TRBD1. The length of the CDR3 is 15 residues. Germline V gene sequence: CDR1 SQVTM, CDR2 ANQGSEA. V lost 0 bases, J lost 8 bases, and 13 bases stayed unmatched. The DNA for the CDR3 is TGCAGCGTTGAAGAGGAGACAGGGTTCTCGTATAAGCAGTACTAC. This sequence encodes CSVEEETGFSYKQYY.

Comment on this clonotype: At one end, the junction sequence differs from germline, possibly due to a read error. The chain links TRBV7-8 to TRBJ2-2; 12 bases fit TRBD2. The germline gives CDR1 SGHVS, CDR2 FQNEAQ. CDR3 length: 18 amino acids. The CDR3 nucleotides read TGTGCCGGCAGCTCCTTTAGACTAGCGGGAGAGGGCACCGGGGAGCTGTTTTTT. This codes for CAGSSFRLAGEGTGELFF.

Regarding this clonotype: The junction differs from germline at one of its ends, possibly a read error. V gene TRBV28 combines with J gene TRBJ2-2; 8 bases match TRBD2. The germline gives CDR1 MDHEN, CDR2 SYDVKM. The CDR3 runs to 18 residues. The CDR3 spells CASSHRTSWRFNIGELFF. The CDR3 coding sequence is TGTGCCAGCAGTCACCGGACTAGCTGGAGGTTTAACATCGGGGAGCTGTTTTTT.

In its sample, this clonotype was seen many times. CDR3 sequence reads: CASSPPAGAHTGELFF. The CDR3 bases are TGTGCCAGCTCACCACCGGCGGGAGCTCACACCGGGGAGCTGTTTTTT. This chain connects TRBV18 to TRBJ2-2, with TRBD2 identical over 7 bases. The CDR3 runs 16 residues. V lost 0 bases and J lost 3; bases outside the gene matches: 4. CDR1 KGHSH and CDR2 LQKENI come from the germline V gene.

On this clonotype itself: An end of the junction differs from the germline gene, which may be a read error. This chain uses TRBV11-1 with TRBJ2-7; D might be TRBD1 or TRBD2, each matching 5 bases. The CDR3 runs 14 residues. Germline assignment: CDR1 SGHAT and CDR2 FQDESV (reference sequence). Here the CDR3 reads CASSLVTGTYVQYF. CDR3 nucleotide sequence: TGTGCCAGCAGCTTAGTTACTGGGACCTACGTGCAGTACTTC. Supplemented by reference TRBV11-1 and TRBJ2-7, the full variable domain reads EAEVAQSPRYKITEKSQAVAFWCDPISGHATLYWYRQILGQGPELLVQFQDESVVDDSQLPKDRFSAERLKGVDSTLKIQPAELGDSAMYLCASSLVTGTYVQYFGPGTRLTVT.

As concerns this clonotype: An end of the junction does not agree with germline; a read error may underlie this. CDR3 amino acids: CASSLMGRTNTGKLFF. The CDR3 DNA sequence: TGTGCCAGCAGCTTAATGGGGCGTACGAACACCGGGAAGCTGTTTTTT. V usage is TRBV11-1 and J usage is TRBJ2-2; D is perhaps TRBD1 or TRBD2 (5 bases each). The germline CDR1 and CDR2 sequences are SGHAT and FQDESV (reference sequence). CDR3 length equals 16 residues.

This clonotype appeared a few times. A much larger clonotype is one base distant, so this may be a read error. Since no conserved phenylalanine or tryptophan closes the CDR3, a read error is the likely cause. This chain uses TRBV9 with TRBJ2-2; D not certain. Looked up from germline, CDR1 is SGDLS and CDR2 is YYNGEE. CDR3 length: 12 residues. Trimming removed 0 bases from V and 6 bases from J, with 3 bases in between. In DNA, the CDR3 is TGTGCCAGCAGCGTAGATTCCGGGGAGCTGTTTTTG. Translating it yields CASSVDSGELFL.